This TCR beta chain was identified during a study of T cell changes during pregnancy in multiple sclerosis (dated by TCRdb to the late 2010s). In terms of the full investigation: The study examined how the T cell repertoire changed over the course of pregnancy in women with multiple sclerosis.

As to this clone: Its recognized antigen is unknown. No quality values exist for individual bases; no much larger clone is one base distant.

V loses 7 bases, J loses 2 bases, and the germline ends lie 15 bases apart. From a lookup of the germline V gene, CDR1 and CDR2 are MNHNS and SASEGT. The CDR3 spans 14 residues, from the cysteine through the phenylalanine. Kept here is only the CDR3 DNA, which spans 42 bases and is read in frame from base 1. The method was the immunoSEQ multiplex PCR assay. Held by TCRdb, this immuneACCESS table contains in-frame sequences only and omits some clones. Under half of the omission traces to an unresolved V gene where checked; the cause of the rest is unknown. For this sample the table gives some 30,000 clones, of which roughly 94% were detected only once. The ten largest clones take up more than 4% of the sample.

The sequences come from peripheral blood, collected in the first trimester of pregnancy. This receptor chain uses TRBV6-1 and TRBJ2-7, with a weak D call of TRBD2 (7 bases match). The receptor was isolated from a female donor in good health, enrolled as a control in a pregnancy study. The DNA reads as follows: TGTGCCAGCACGAAGGGGGGGGCAACCTACGAGCAGTACTTC. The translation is CASTKGGATYEQYF.